These 7 T cell receptor beta chains share one sample of origin, sequenced in a study of early T cells in non-severe SARS-CoV-2 infection. Each CDR3 protein is one row after TCRdb ran MiXCR on the 5' RACE reads. The repertoire holds 65,000 to 95,000 distinct CDR3 sequences, with roughly 16% as singletons. Specimen: whole blood. These receptors originate from an adult who was a healthcare worker with PCR-confirmed SARS-CoV-2 infection or an uninfected control (not recorded which).

V and J are TRBV19 and TRBJ2-6; no firm D call. This CDR3 is built from 19 residues. Germline assignment: CDR1 LNHDA and CDR2 SQIVND (reference sequence). Trimming cost V 3 bases and J 0 bases, with 18 bases left between them. The CDR3 spells CASSIWGTKLNSGANVLTF. The CDR3 region has the DNA TGTGCCAGTAGTATTTGGGGTACAAAGCTTAACTCTGGGGCCAACGTCCTGACTTTC.

This clonotype occurred a few times. The gene calls are TRBV15 and TRBJ1-4; TRBD1 is a possible D gene (6 bases). Looked up from germline, CDR1 is LNHNV and CDR2 is YYDKDF (reference sequence). V lost 2 bases and J 4 bases, leaving 11 bases between the germline ends. This CDR3 has 15 residues. CDR3 DNA: TGTGCCACCAGCAGACCGACAGGTTTTAATGAAAAACTGTTTTTT. This sequence encodes CATSRPTGFNEKLFF.

The V and J genes are TRBV20-1 and TRBJ2-3, with 11 bases identical to TRBD2. The V segment lost 4 bases and the J segment 2 bases; nucleotides outside the gene matches: 5. CDR1 DFQATT and CDR2 SNEGSKA come from the germline V gene (reference sequence). This CDR3 region has 15 residues. For the CDR3, the DNA is TGCAGTGCTACCGGGACTAGCGGATACACAGATACGCAGTATTTT. Its translation is CSATGTSGYTDTQYF.

This clonotype occurred a few times. The chain links TRBV7-9 to TRBJ1-1; the D is unclear. Germline values: CDR1 SEHNR, CDR2 FQNEAQ (reference sequence). This CDR3 has 14 amino acids. V was cut by 4 bases and J by 1 base, with 10 bases left in between. CDR3 protein: CASSWEPGNTEAFF. The DNA for the CDR3 is TGTGCCAGCAGCTGGGAACCCGGGAACACTGAAGCTTTCTTT. The full variable domain, with the rest looked up from reference TRBV7-9 and TRBJ1-1, is DTGVSQNPRHKITKRGQNVTFRCDPISEHNRLYWYRQTLGQGPEFLTYFQNEAQLEKSRLLSDRFSAERPKGSFSTLEIQRTEQGDSAMYLCASSWEPGNTEAFFGQGTRLTVV.

This clonotype was recorded a few times. The rearrangement links TRBV6-5 to TRBJ1-2; D remains unclear. The V gene lost 0 bases and the J gene lost 5 bases, with 10 bases spanning the gap. Germline loops: CDR1 MNHEY, CDR2 SVGAGI. The CDR3 extends over 14 amino acids. The CDR3 loop is CASSYSRAAYGYTF. The CDR3 DNA reads TGTGCCAGCAGTTACTCGAGGGCAGCATATGGCTACACCTTC.

This clonotype was seen only a few times. V usage is TRBV15 and J usage is TRBJ2-3; 12 bases match TRBD2. The CDR3 contains 16 residues. J lost 6 bases, V lost 5 bases, and 9 bases had no gene match. Germline values: CDR1 LNHNV, CDR2 YYDKDF (reference sequence). Here the CDR3 reads CATSGMTSGSRDTQYF. DNA for the CDR3: TGTGCCACCAGCGGAATGACTAGCGGGAGTCGGGATACGCAGTATTTT.

The chain uses TRBV6-2 or TRBV6-3 and TRBJ2-1; 7 positions match TRBD2. There are 15 residues in the CDR3. The J segment lost 0 bases and the V segment lost 7 bases, leaving 6 bases of the junction unmatched. The germline gives CDR1 MNHEY, CDR2 SVGEGT. The CDR3 region is CASTPGGISYNEQFF. DNA of the CDR3: TGTGCCAGCACCCCCGGGGGGATCTCCTACAATGAGCAGTTCTTC.